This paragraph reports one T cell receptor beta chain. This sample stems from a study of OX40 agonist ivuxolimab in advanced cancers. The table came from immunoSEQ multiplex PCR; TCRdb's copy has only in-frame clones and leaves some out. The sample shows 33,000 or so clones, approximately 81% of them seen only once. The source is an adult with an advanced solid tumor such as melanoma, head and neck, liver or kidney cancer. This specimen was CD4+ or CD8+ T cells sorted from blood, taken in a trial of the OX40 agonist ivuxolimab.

The CDR3 loop reads CASSYSPAGGDEQFF. The CDR3 DNA follows: TGTGCCAGCAGTTATAGCCCGGCAGGGGGCGATGAGCAGTTCTTC. The V call is TRBV6-5, the J call TRBJ2-1; 8 nucleotides match TRBD1. Germline values: CDR1 MNHEY, CDR2 SVGAGI. Unmatched junction bases numbered 9, after V lost 3 bases and J lost 8 bases. The CDR3 runs 15 residues.